This TCR beta chain was sequenced for a study of beta chain features in type 1 diabetes. Whole-study context: The study examined 107,917,701 sorted cells across all samples. Study-level points and caveats: Researchers reported that naive, central memory and Treg TCRB repertoires appeared more similar in patients than in healthy donors.

The whole isolated RNA underwent reverse transcription, so sequencing captured expressed TCRB transcripts. Clones were sequenced by immunoSEQ multiplex PCR, and TCRdb holds only the in-frame ones, with some missing. This table holds 250,000 to 400,000 clones, 13% to 15% found once. Central memory, naive, regulatory and stem cell-like memory CD4+ cells were sorted by CD45RO/CCR7/CD25/CD127/CD95/CD27. The germline V gene has CDR1 SGDLS and CDR2 YYNGEE. This CDR3 has 14 residues. Trimming removed 2 bases from V and 5 bases from J, with 13 bases in between. With regard to this clone: The antigen remains unidentified.

This TCR derives from a man aged 30-40 years in good health. The chain employs TRBV9 and TRBJ2-5, with no clear D. The source material was central memory CD4+ T cells from blood. The CDR3: CASSVRISEETQYF. Written as DNA, the CDR3 is TGTGCCAGCAGCGTTCGAATTAGTGAGGAGACCCAGTACTTC.